One and the same sample provided the 18 T cell receptor beta chains below, sequenced in a study of shared T cell receptors in the human thymus. This table comes from immunoSEQ multiplex PCR, and its TCRdb copy is limited to in-frame clones, with some not included. The sample records approximately 660,000 clones, roughly 90% being singletons. These same records also appear under a second study, on human thymus T cells.

The sample taken for sequencing was thymocytes. These receptors all come from a boy less than two years old with a congenital heart defect.

The genes are TRBV5-1 and TRBJ2-5, with D perhaps matching TRBD1 (7 bases). The V end lost 6 bases, the J end lost 5 bases, and 17 bases lay between the germline ends. Looked up from germline, CDR1 is SGHRS and CDR2 is YFSETQ. This CDR3 region has 14 residues. The CDR3 region is CASTLGQGGETQYF. The CDR3 nucleotides are TGCGCCAGCACATTAGGGCAGGGGGGCGAGACCCAGTACTTC.

The CDR3 loop reads CSVGLTDTQYF. In DNA, the CDR3 is TGCAGTGTGGGGCTCACAGATACGCAGTATTTT. The rearrangement uses TRBV20-1 and TRBJ2-3; perhaps TRBD1 as D (5 bases). This CDR3 contains 11 residues. Trimming took off 7 bases at V and 2 bases at J, with 7 bases between the two ends. Per germline, CDR1 DFQATT and CDR2 SNEGSKA (reference sequence).

This sequence joins TRBV4-3 and TRBJ2-5; no clear D. Between the trimmed V and J ends, which lost 4 bases and 0 bases, there was a span of 18 bases. This CDR3 has 17 amino acids. From germline, CDR1 is LGHNA and CDR2 YSLEER. The CDR3 DNA reads TGCGCCAGCAGCCCAACCCGGAGCTCCATCCACCAAGAGACCCAGTACTTC. Its translation: CASSPTRSSIHQETQYF.

The rearrangement uses TRBV7-2 and TRBJ2-2; D remains ambiguous. CDR3 size: 15 residues. CDR1 and CDR2 (germline): SGHTA, FQGNSA. V lost 5 bases, J lost 2 bases, and 12 bases lay in between. DNA of the CDR3: TGTGCCAGCAGCCTAGGAGATTATAACACCGGGGAGCTGTTTTTT. It encodes CASSLGDYNTGELFF.

This clone was picked up one time. The chain is built from TRBV15 and TRBJ1-5; possible D gene TRBD1, 5 bases. Trimming removed 1 base at V and 2 bases at J, with 9 bases between. CDR1 LNHNV and CDR2 YYDKDF come from the germline V gene (reference sequence). This CDR3 spans 15 amino acids. The CDR3 loop reads CATSRARQCNQPQHF. CDR3 bases: TGTGCCACCAGCAGAGCTAGACAGTGCAATCAGCCCCAGCATTTT.

V is TRBV13 and J is TRBJ2-3; D remains unclear. The V end was cut by 0 bases, the J end by 0 bases, with 13 bases between. The V gene's germline CDR1 is PRHDT and CDR2 FYEKMQ (reference sequence). This CDR3 has 17 amino acids. In nucleotides, the CDR3 is TGTGCCAGCAGCTTAGGTTTCCGGAGACCTAGCACAGATACGCAGTATTTT. Amino acids: CASSLGFRRPSTDTQYF.

The chain employs TRBV19 and TRBJ2-4, with a possible D match to TRBD1 (6 bases). Germline V gene sequence: CDR1 LNHDA, CDR2 SQIVND (reference sequence). The CDR3 runs to 15 residues. Trimming pared 3 bases from V and 8 bases from J, leaving 17 bases between. CDR3 region: CASSIRWGPKDIQYF. CDR3 sequence (DNA): TGTGCCAGTAGTATCCGTTGGGGGCCTAAGGACATTCAGTACTTC.

J is TRBJ2-3 and V is TRBV7-9; 15 bases line up with TRBD2. J was trimmed by 5 bases and V by 5 bases; bases with no gene match: 8. Germline CDR1 reads SEHNR; CDR2 reads FQNEAQ (reference sequence). The CDR3 spans 17 residues. The CDR3, as DNA: TGTGCCAGCAGCCCCCAGACGGGACTAGCGGGGGGAGATACGCAGTATTTT. Translated, it gives CASSPQTGLAGGDTQYF.

The rearrangement uses TRBV15 and TRBJ2-5; 7 bases fit TRBD1. J lost 5 bases, V lost 2 bases, and 14 bases had no gene match. CDR1 is LNHNV and CDR2 is YYDKDF in the germline V gene (reference sequence). The CDR3 totals 17 residues. The CDR3 loop is CATSRTGADRVRETQYF. In DNA form, the CDR3 reads TGTGCCACCAGCAGAACTGGGGCCGACAGGGTAAGGGAGACCCAGTACTTC.

The genes are TRBV1 and TRBJ2-3; the table assigns TRBD2, which was not confirmed against the DNA. TRBV1 counts as a pseudogene. This CDR3 has 18 residues. In DNA, the CDR3 is TGCACCAGCACCAAAGGGACTAGCGGGAGGATAGTCACAGATACGCAGTATTTT. Translated: CTSTKGTSGRIVTDTQYF.

The chain links TRBV25-1 to TRBJ2-7; D gene ambiguous. Looked up from germline, CDR1 is MGHDK and CDR2 is SYGVNS. This CDR3 spans 11 amino acids. The V end was cut by 8 bases, the J end by 3 bases, with 8 bases between. The DNA for the CDR3 is TGTGCCAGCTCTACAGTCTACGAGCAGTACTTC. As protein: CASSTVYEQYF.

The rearrangement uses TRBV6-1 and TRBJ1-5; 9 bases fit TRBD1. CDR1 and CDR2 (germline): MNHNS, SASEGT. V lost 6 bases and J lost 1; bases outside the gene matches: 4. This CDR3 is 15 amino acids long. The CDR3 reads CASRGQGNSNQPQHF. The CDR3 DNA reads TGTGCCAGCAGGGGACAGGGTAACAGCAATCAGCCCCAGCATTTT.

The chain joins TRBV28 to TRBJ2-5; 10 nucleotides align to TRBD2. Looked up from germline, CDR1 is MDHEN and CDR2 is SYDVKM. The trim removed 4 bases at V and 5 bases at J, leaving 10 bases unmatched. This CDR3 contains 16 residues. CDR3 in amino acids: CASSCPATSGPETQYF. The CDR3 DNA reads as TGTGCCAGCAGTTGTCCCGCGACTAGCGGGCCGGAGACCCAGTACTTC.

This clone was counted a few times. The gene calls are TRBV18 and TRBJ2-2; possible D gene TRBD1, 5 bases. This CDR3 is built from 13 residues. Trimming left V 6 bases short and J 6 bases short, with 11 bases between. The germline V gene has CDR1 KGHSH and CDR2 LQKENI. This CDR3 is CASSPTRAGELFF. CDR3 DNA: TGTGCCAGCTCGCCCACCAGGGCCGGGGAGCTGTTTTTT.

This chain links TRBV5-1 with TRBJ2-7, with D possibly TRBD2 on 5 matching bases. CDR1 and CDR2 (germline): SGHRS, YFSETQ. CDR3 length: 14 residues. The V and J ends lost 5 bases and 4 bases respectively, with 16 bases between them. In DNA, the CDR3 is TGCGCCAGCAGATTCGGGATCCTTTCTTACGAGCAGTACTTC. Its translation: CASRFGILSYEQYF.

The gene calls are TRBV25-1 and TRBJ2-3; the D gene is possibly TRBD1 (6 bases). Trimming cost V 6 bases and J 2 bases, with 12 bases left between them. CDR3 length: 14 residues. Germline CDR1 and CDR2: MGHDK and SYGVNS. As DNA, the CDR3 is TGTGCCAGCAGCGACAGGTTATTCACAGATACGCAGTATTTT. Translated: CASSDRLFTDTQYF.

V usage is TRBV19 and J usage is TRBJ2-7; 10 nucleotides match TRBD1. The germline V gene encodes CDR1 LNHDA and CDR2 SQIVND (reference sequence). Losses at the gene ends were 4 bases for V and 1 base for J; bases not matched to a gene: 10. This CDR3 is built from 17 residues. The CDR3 spells CASSSRLDRGPSYEQYF. The CDR3 DNA is TGTGCCAGTAGTAGTCGACTCGACAGGGGGCCGTCCTACGAGCAGTACTTC.

Only one count was recorded for this clone. The rearrangement joins TRBV14 to TRBJ2-7; 9 bases are shared with TRBD1. The J segment lost 3 bases and the V segment lost 3 bases, leaving 6 bases of the junction unmatched. Germline V gene data show CDR1 as SGHDN and CDR2 as FVKESK. The CDR3 has 15 residues. CDR3 loop: CASSHTTGGNYEQYF. CDR3 bases: TGTGCCAGCAGCCACACAACAGGGGGCAACTACGAGCAGTACTTC.